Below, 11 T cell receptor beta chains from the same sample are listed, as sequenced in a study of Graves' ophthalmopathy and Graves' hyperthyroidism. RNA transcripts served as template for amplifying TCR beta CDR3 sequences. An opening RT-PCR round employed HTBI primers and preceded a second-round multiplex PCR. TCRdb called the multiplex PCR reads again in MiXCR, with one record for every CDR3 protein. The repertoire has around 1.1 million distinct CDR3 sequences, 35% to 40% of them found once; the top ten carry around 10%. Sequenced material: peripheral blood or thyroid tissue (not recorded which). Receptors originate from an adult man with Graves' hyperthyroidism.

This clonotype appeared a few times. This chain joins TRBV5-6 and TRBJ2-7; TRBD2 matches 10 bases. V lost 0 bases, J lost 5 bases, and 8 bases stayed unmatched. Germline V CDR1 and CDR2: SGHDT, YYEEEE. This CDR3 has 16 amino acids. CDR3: CASSLVPSGSLHEQYF. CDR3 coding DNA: TGTGCCAGCAGCTTGGTTCCTAGCGGGAGCTTGCACGAGCAGTACTTC.

CDR3 in DNA: TGTGCCGTCTCAGGGTTGGAGAGCAATCAGCCCCAGCATTTT. Protein sequence: CAVSGLESNQPQHF. The chain has TRBV10-3 and TRBJ1-5, with D perhaps TRBD1 (5 bases). Germline V gives CDR1 ENHRY, CDR2 SYGVKD. The CDR3 consists of 14 residues. V shed 11 bases and J shed 1 base, with 15 bases lying between them.

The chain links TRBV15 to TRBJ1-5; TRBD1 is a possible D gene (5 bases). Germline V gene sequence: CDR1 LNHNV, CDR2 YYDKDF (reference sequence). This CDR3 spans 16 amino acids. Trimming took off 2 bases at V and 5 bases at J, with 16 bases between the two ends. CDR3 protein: CATSRHRGRGYQPQHF. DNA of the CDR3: TGTGCCACCAGCAGACACCGGGGTAGGGGTTATCAGCCCCAGCATTTT.

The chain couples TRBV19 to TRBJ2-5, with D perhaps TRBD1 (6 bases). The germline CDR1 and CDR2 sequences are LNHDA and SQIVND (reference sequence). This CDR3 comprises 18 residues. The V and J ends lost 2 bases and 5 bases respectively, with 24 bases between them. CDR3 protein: CASSINHRVTFLQETQYF. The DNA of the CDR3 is TGTGCCAGTAGTATAAACCACAGGGTGACCTTCCTCCAGGAGACCCAGTACTTC.

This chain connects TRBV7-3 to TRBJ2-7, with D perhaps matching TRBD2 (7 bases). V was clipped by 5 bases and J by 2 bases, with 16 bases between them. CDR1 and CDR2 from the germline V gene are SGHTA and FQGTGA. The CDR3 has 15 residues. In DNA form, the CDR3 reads TGTGCCAGCAGCAGGGGGGGGGGCAGCCCCTACGAGCAGTACTTC. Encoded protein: CASSRGGGSPYEQYF.

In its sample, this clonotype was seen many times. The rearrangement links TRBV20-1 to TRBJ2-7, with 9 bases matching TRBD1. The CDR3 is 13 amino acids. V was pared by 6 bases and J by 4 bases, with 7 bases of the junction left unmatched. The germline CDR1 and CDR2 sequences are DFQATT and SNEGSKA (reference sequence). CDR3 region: CSAPTGGGYEQYF. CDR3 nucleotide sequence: TGCAGTGCACCGACAGGGGGTGGTTACGAGCAGTACTTC.

The CDR3 here is CASSLDRDGYTGELFF. In DNA, the CDR3 is TGCGCCAGCAGCTTGGATCGGGACGGATACACCGGGGAGCTGTTTTTT. The rearrangement uses TRBV5-1 and TRBJ2-2; D tentatively reads TRBD1 or TRBD2 (5 bases each). Germline lookup yields CDR1 SGHRS and CDR2 YFSETQ. The CDR3 runs to 16 residues. V shed 0 bases and J shed 3 bases, with 12 bases lying between them.

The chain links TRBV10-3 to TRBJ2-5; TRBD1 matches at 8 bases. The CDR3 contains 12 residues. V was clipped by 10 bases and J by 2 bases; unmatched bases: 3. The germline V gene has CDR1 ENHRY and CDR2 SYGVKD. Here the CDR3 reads CATQGEQETQYF. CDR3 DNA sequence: TGTGCCACACAGGGGGAACAAGAGACCCAGTACTTC.

In nucleotides, the CDR3 is TGTGCCAGCAGCTTAGTCGGTACGGGGCCCTCTGGAAACACCATATATTTT. Translating it yields CASSLVGTGPSGNTIYF. This chain joins TRBV7-9 and TRBJ1-3; a weak D match, TRBD1 (5 bases). V lost 1 base and J 0 bases, leaving 13 bases between the germline ends. CDR3 length equals 17 residues. Germline CDR1 is SEHNR and CDR2 is FQNEAQ (reference sequence).

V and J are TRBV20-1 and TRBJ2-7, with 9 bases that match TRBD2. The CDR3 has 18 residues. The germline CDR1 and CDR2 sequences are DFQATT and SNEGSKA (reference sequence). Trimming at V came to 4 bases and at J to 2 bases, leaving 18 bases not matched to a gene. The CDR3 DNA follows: TGCAGTGCTATTGAGGTCCGCGGCGGGAGGGCAAGAACCTACGAGCAGTACTTC. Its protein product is CSAIEVRGGRARTYEQYF.

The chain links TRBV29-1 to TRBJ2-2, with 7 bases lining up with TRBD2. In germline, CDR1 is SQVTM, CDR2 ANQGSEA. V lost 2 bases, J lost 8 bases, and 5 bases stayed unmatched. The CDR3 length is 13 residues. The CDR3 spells CSVERGEVGELFF. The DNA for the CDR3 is TGCAGCGTTGAACGGGGGGAGGTAGGGGAGCTGTTTTTT.